This T cell receptor (beta chain) was retrieved from a study of blood T cell repertoires in COVID-19. Those enrolled, adults aged roughly 18 to 89 years, came from about 24 US areas. Only in-frame clones appear in the TCRdb table, and some are missing; sequencing was by immunoSEQ multiplex PCR. The sample carries around 300,000 clones, just under 90% recorded once. Source material: PBMCs or T cells enriched from blood (not recorded which). This TCR came from a woman aged 30 to 39 who had recovered from COVID-19.

CDR3 DNA: TGTGCCAGCAGACCACTAGGACTAGGCGAGACCCAGTACTTC. Translated: CASRPLGLGETQYF. The chain combines TRBV27 with TRBJ2-5, with TRBD2 identical over 7 bases. Germline-derived CDR1 and CDR2 are MNHEY and SMNVEV (reference sequence). Trimming took 6 bases from V and 5 from J; bases not matched to a gene: 9. The CDR3 is 14 amino acids.